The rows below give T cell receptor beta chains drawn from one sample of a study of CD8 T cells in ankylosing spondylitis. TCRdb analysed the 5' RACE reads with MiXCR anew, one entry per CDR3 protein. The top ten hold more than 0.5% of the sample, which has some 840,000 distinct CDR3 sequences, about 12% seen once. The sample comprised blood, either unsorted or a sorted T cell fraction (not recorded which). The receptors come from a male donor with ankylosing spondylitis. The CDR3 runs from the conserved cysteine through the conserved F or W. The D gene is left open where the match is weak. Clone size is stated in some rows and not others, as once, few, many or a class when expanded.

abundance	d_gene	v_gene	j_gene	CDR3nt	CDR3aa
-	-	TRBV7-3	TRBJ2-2	TGTGCCAGCAGCTTAACGCCCGGAGGGGGTGACGCCGGGGAGCTGTTTTTT	CASSLTPGGGDAGELFF
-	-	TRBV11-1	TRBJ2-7	TGTGCCAGCAGCCCCTCCCCAATAGTTGGCTACGAGCAGTACTTC	CASSPSPIVGYEQYF
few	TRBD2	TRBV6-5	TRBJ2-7	TGTGCCAGCAGTTACAATGGACTAGCGGGAGTAGAGTACTTC	CASSYNGLAGVEYF
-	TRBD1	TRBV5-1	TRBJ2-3	TGCGCCAGCAGCTTTCAGGGGGCAGCGGATACGCAGTATTTT	CASSFQGAADTQYF
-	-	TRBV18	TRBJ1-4	TGTGCCAGCTCACCACCAAACAGGGAGGATGAAAAACTGTTTTTT	CASSPPNREDEKLFF
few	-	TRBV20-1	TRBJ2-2	TGCAGTGCTAGGAAAGTCGCTGGGGCGGCAGGAGGAACCGGGGAGCTGTTTTTT	CSARKVAGAAGGTGELFF
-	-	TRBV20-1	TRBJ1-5	TGCAGTGCCCGCTTGGCGGGGAATCAGCCCCAGCATTTT	CSARLAGNQPQHF
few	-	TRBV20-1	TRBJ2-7	TGCAGTGCTCGAAGGGGAGGAGGCTCCTACGAGCAGTACTTC	CSARRGGGSYEQYF
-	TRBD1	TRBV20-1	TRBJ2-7	TGCAGTGGGCGTCAGGCAGGGGGTGAGCAGTACTTC	CSGRQAGGEQYF
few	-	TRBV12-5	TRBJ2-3	TGTGCTAGTGGCCGGGGCCTCAAAATCACAGATACGCAGTATTTT	CASGRGLKITDTQYF
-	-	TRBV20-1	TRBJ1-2	TGCAGTGCTAGAGGAGAAGGGGCCGAGTACACCTTC	CSARGEGAEYTF
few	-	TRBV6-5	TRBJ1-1	TGTGCCAGCAGTTACGGGGGTGCGGTGAACACTGAAGCTTTCTTT	CASSYGGAVNTEAFF
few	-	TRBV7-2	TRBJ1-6	TGTGCCAGCAGCTTAGGGGTATACCGGTCTGGGTCACCCCTCCACTTT	CASSLGVYRSGSPLHF
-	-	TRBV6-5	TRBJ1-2	TGTGCCAGCAGTTCCGGTCCGGGAACTAACTATGGCTACACCTTC	CASSSGPGTNYGYTF
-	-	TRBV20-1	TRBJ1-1	TGCAGACCCATCCCGGTGGGATTAACTGAAGCTTTCTTT	CRPIPVGLTEAFF
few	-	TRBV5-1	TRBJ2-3	TGCGCCAGCAGCTTGGTACTGAATACAGATACGCAGTATTTT	CASSLVLNTDTQYF
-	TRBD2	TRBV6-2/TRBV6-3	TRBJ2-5	TGTGCTAGCAGATTCCGACGACTAGCGCAAGAGACCCAGTACTTC	CASRFRRLAQETQYF
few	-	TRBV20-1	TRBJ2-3	TGCAGTGCACACGAGACCCGCACAGATACGCAGTATTTT	CSAHETRTDTQYF
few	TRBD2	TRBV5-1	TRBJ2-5	TGCGCCAGCAGCTCCCAGCGGGGTTTCCAAGAGACCCAGTACTTC	CASSSQRGFQETQYF
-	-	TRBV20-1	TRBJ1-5	TGCAGTGCTAGAGATTGGGGAGATTATAGCAATCAGCCCCAGCATTTT	CSARDWGDYSNQPQHF
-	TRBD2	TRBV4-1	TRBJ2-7	TGCGCCAGCAGCCATCTAGGACTAGCGGGTACCTACGAGCAGTACTTC	CASSHLGLAGTYEQYF
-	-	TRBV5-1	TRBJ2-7	TGCGCCAGCAGCTTGGGGGGAGCCACCACCCTGAGGGAGTACTTC	CASSLGGATTLREYF
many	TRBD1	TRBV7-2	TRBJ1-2	TGTGCCAGCAGTCTAGGGGGCAGCTATGGCTACACCTTC	CASSLGGSYGYTF
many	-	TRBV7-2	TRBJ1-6	TGTGCCAGCAGCACTGAAAGATTGTCACCCCTCCACTTT	CASSTERLSPLHF
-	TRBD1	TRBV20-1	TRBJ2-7	TGCAGTGCTAAGGACAGGACCTACGAGCAGTACTTC	CSAKDRTYEQYF
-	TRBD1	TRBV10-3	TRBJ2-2	TGTGCCATTGGGGGACAGGTTGACACCGGGGAGCTGTTTTTT	CAIGGQVDTGELFF
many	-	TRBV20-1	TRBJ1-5	TGCAGTGCTAGAGATCCGGATCAGCCCCAGCATTTT	CSARDPDQPQHF
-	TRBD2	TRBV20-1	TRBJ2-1	TGCAGTGCTAGGTCCGGACTAGCGGGGGTCTGGGATGAGCAGTTCTTC	CSARSGLAGVWDEQFF
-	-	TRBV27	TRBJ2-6	TGTGCCAGCAGTTTATTGCCCCCCTTGGGGACTGGGGCCAACGTCCTGACTTTC	CASSLLPPLGTGANVLTF
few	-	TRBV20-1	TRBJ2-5	TGCAGTGCCCGAGGGCACAGGACACAAGAGACCCAGTACTTC	CSARGHRTQETQYF
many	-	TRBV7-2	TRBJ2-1	TGTGCCAGCAGCCCCGGACCAGCCGCCGGGAATGAGCAGTTCTTC	CASSPGPAAGNEQFF
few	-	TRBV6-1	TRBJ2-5	TGTGCCAGCGGAACAGGGACTGAAGAGACCCAGTACTTC	CASGTGTEETQYF
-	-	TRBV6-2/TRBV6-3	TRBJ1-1	TGTGCCAGCAGTTACTCCCGGGGCTTTGGGAACACTGAAGCTTTCTTT	CASSYSRGFGNTEAFF
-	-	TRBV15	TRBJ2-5	TGTGCCACCAGCAGCTGGACTAAAAACCAAGAGACCCAGTACTTC	CATSSWTKNQETQYF
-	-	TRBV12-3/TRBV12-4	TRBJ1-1	TGTGCCAGCAGTTTATGGGGGAGGGGGGGTGAAGCTTTCTTT	CASSLWGRGGEAFF
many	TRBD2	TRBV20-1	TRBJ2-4	TGCAGTGCTAGCGGCGGACTAGCGGGAGGGCCGGGGGCCAAAAACATTCAGTACTTC	CSASGGLAGGPGAKNIQYF
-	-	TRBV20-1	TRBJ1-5	TGCAGTGCCCGTGCCTCGAAAGGTGGCAATCAGCCCCAGCATTTT	CSARASKGGNQPQHF
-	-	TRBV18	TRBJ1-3	TGTGCCAGCTCACCAAAGGCAGGGGATGGAAACACCATATATTTT	CASSPKAGDGNTIYF
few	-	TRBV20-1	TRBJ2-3	TGCAGTGCTCCCAGGGGGGGGACTAGCACAGATACGCAGTATTTT	CSAPRGGTSTDTQYF
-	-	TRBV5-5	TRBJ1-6	TGTGCCAGCAGCTTGCGGACTACTAATTCACCCCTCCACTTT	CASSLRTTNSPLHF
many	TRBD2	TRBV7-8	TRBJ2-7	TGTGCCAGCAGCTTATTTTCCGGCGGGGGAAGCTCCTACGAGCAGTACTTC	CASSLFSGGGSSYEQYF
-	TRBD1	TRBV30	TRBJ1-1	TGTGCCTGGAGTGGGGTTAACAGGGGGAACACTGAAGCTTTCTTT	CAWSGVNRGNTEAFF
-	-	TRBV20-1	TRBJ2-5	TGCAGTGCTAGAGATCCTGGGCACTCGTACCAAGAGACCCAGTACTTC	CSARDPGHSYQETQYF
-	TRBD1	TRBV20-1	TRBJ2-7	TGCAGTGCCCCATCCCCGGGACAGGGACGAACCGAGCAGTACTTC	CSAPSPGQGRTEQYF
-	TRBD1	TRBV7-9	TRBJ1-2	TGTGCCAGCAGCTTTATAGACAGGGTATCGGATGGCTACACCTTC	CASSFIDRVSDGYTF
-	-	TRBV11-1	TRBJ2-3	TGTGCCAGCAGCTTATCGATGGATACGCAGTATTTT	CASSLSMDTQYF